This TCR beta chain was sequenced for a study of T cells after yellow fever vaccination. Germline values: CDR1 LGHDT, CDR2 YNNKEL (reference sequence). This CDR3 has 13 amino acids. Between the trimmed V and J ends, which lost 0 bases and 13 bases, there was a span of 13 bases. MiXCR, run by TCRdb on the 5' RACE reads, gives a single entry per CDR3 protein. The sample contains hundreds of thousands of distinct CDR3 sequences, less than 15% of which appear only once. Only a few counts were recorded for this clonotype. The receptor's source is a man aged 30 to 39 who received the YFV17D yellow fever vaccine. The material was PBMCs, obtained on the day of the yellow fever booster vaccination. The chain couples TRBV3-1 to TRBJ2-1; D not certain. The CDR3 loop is CASSQDAASDQFF. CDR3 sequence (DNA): TGTGCCAGCAGCCAAGACGCCGCCTCGGACCAGTTCTTC.